Listed below are T cell receptor beta chains from one sample, sequenced in a study of Graves' ophthalmopathy and Graves' hyperthyroidism. TCRdb itself ran the multiplex PCR reads through MiXCR, one entry per CDR3 protein. The table includes under 350,000 distinct CDR3 sequences, roughly 15% detected once. The sequenced sample was peripheral blood. The receptor source for this set is an adult man with Graves' ophthalmopathy. Both conserved end residues are part of each CDR3. Some rows mark clone size as missing; the rest say once, few, many or name a class of expanded clone.

v_call: TRBV7-8
j_call: TRBJ1-5
clone_size: NA
cdr3_length: 13
cdr3_aa: CASSSRTYQPQHF

v_call: TRBV5-1
j_call: TRBJ2-7
clone_size: many
cdr3_length: 14
cdr3_aa: CASSRRQGTYEQYF

v_call: TRBV20-1
j_call: TRBJ2-5
clone_size: NA
cdr3_length: 17
cdr3_aa: CSATDVLASGRQETQYF

v_call: TRBV27
j_call: TRBJ2-7
clone_size: many
cdr3_length: 13
cdr3_aa: CASSLLSGSEQYF

v_call: TRBV5-1
j_call: TRBJ2-5
clone_size: many
cdr3_length: 14
cdr3_aa: CASSPGHHQETQYF

v_call: TRBV7-8
j_call: TRBJ1-1
clone_size: many
cdr3_length: 15
cdr3_aa: CASSLATRRNTEAFF

v_call: TRBV18
j_call: TRBJ1-1
clone_size: many
cdr3_length: 16
cdr3_aa: CASSPKLGGGDTEAFF

v_call: TRBV6-5
j_call: TRBJ2-7
clone_size: NA
cdr3_length: 14
cdr3_aa: CASSFLAGEVEQYF

v_call: TRBV30
j_call: TRBJ1-1
clone_size: many
cdr3_length: 16
cdr3_aa: CAWSPVGRTMNTEAFF

v_call: TRBV19
j_call: TRBJ2-1
clone_size: many
cdr3_length: 15
cdr3_aa: CASRTTGLGDNEQFF

v_call: TRBV6-1
j_call: TRBJ1-3
clone_size: many
cdr3_length: 15
cdr3_aa: CASSVQTGSGNTIYF

v_call: TRBV6-1
j_call: TRBJ1-1
clone_size: once
cdr3_length: 16
cdr3_aa: CASSLRGAGENTEAFF

v_call: TRBV19
j_call: TRBJ1-1
clone_size: many
cdr3_length: 16
cdr3_aa: CASSIRGQPLNTEAFF